The 4 T cell receptor beta chains below all came from one sample that was sequenced in a study of blood T cell repertoires in COVID-19 (dated by TCRdb to the early 2020s). Library generation was performed with the immunoSEQ multiplex PCR assay. Imported from immuneACCESS, the table was reduced by TCRdb to in-frame sequences with V and J called. These copies leave out some clones; in studies compared against another copy, an unresolved V gene accounts for under half, and the cause of the remainder is not known. Across this sample there are a few hundred thousand clones, with around 86% seen only once. 3.6% of the sample lies in the top ten. Sequencing used peripheral blood. The receptors stem from a man younger than 30 with active or convalescent COVID-19.

The gene calls are TRBV4-3 and TRBJ2-7; tentatively, D is TRBD1 (5 bases). V was clipped by 3 bases and J by 2 bases, with 14 bases between them. Germline V gene sequence: CDR1 LGHNA, CDR2 YSLEER. CDR3 length: 15 amino acids. This CDR3 is CASSQTVSPTYEQYF. CDR3 DNA: TGCGCCAGCAGCCAGACAGTCTCACCCACCTACGAGCAGTACTTC.

For this clone: The junction departs from the called germline gene at one end, perhaps through a read error. This chain connects TRBV7-7 to TRBJ2-5; the match to TRBD2 covers 7 bases. The CDR3 runs to 15 residues. In germline, CDR1 is SSHAT, CDR2 FNYEAQ (reference sequence). This CDR3 is CASSLVGGVQETQYF. The CDR3 nucleotides are TGTGCTAGCAGCTTAGTTGGGGGGGTTCAAGAGACCCAGTACTTC.

The chain uses TRBV6-6 and TRBJ2-3; possibly TRBD2 for D (6 bases). Germline-derived CDR1 and CDR2 are MNHNY and SVGAGI (reference sequence). The V end was cut by 8 bases, the J end by 2 bases, with 17 bases between. CDR3 length: 15 residues. The CDR3 nucleotides are TGTGCCAGCTCGGCGGGCGGGACCTTCACAGATACGCAGTATTTT. Residues: CASSAGGTFTDTQYF.

The chain links TRBV3-1 (or the pseudogene TRBV3-2) to TRBJ1-5; D ambiguous. In germline, CDR1 is LGHDT, CDR2 YNNKEL (reference sequence). The V gene lost 0 bases and the J gene lost 1 base, with 10 bases spanning the gap. The CDR3 contains 16 residues. The CDR3 loop is CASSQDAGRSNQPQHF. CDR3 DNA: TGTGCCAGCAGCCAAGACGCGGGTCGGAGCAATCAGCCCCAGCATTTT.